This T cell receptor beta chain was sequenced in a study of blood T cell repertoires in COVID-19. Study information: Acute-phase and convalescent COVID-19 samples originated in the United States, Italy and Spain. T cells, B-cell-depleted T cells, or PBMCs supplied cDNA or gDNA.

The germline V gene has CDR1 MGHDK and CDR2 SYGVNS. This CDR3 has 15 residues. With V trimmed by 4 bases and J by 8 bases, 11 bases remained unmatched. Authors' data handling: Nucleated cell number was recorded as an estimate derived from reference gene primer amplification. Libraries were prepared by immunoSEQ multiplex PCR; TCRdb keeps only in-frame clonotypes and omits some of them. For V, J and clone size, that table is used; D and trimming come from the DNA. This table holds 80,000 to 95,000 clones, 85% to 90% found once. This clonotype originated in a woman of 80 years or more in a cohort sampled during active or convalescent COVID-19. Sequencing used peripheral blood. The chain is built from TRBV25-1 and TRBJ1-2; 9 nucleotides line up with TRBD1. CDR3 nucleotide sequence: TGTGCCAGCAGTGGATCTACTGGACAGGGGTACGGCTACACCTTC. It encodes CASSGSTGQGYGYTF.